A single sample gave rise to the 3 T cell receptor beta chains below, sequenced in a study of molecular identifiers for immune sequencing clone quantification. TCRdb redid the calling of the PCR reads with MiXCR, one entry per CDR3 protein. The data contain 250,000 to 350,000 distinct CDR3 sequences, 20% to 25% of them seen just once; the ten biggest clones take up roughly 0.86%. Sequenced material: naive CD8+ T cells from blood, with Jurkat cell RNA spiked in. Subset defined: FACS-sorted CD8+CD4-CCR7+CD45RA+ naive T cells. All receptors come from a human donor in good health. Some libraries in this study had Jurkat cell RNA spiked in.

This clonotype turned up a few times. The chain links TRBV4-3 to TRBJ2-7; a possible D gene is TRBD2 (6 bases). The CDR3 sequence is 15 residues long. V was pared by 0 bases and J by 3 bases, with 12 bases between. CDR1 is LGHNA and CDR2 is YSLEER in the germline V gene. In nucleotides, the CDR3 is TGCGCCAGCAGCCAAGACGGAGGGAGCAGCTACGAGCAGTACTTC. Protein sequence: CASSQDGGSSYEQYF.

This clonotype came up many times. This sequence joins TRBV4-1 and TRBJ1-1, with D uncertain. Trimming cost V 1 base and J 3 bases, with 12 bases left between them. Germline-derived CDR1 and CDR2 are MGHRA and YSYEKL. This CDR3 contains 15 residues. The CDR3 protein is CASSQGTILYTEAFF. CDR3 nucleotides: TGCGCCAGCAGCCAAGGAACGATACTTTACACTGAAGCTTTCTTT.

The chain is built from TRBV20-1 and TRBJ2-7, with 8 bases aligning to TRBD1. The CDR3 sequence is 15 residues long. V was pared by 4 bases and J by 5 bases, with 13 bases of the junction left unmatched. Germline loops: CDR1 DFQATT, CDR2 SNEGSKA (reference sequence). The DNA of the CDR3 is TGCAGTGCTAACTCTCCTGACAGGGGACGGGACGAGCAGTACTTC. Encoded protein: CSANSPDRGRDEQYF.